This T cell receptor (beta chain) was obtained from a study of shared T cell receptors in the human thymus. Sequenced by immunoSEQ multiplex PCR; TCRdb stores in-frame clones only, minus some. The sample carries hundreds of thousands of clones, roughly 90% recorded once. V gave up 9 bases and J gave up 6 bases, with 11 bases separating them. The CDR3 extends over 11 amino acids. Germline lookup yields CDR1 WNHNN and CDR2 SYGVQD (reference sequence). The sample also formed part of further work on human thymus T cells. From that study: The thymus was resected at corrective cardiac surgery. Repertoires sampled from thymus and blood appeared biased in V and J gene usage. The related literature has documented a marked overlap of thymic repertoires among unrelated individuals.

Material for sequencing was thymocytes. This sequence originates from a boy in the first two years of life with a congenital heart defect. The chain uses TRBV10-1 and TRBJ1-2; the D is unclear. The CDR3 DNA reads TGCGCCAGAGAACAGAACGATGGCTACACCTTC. Residues: CAREQNDGYTF.